Below, 11 T cell receptor beta chains from the same sample are listed, as sequenced in a study of shared clonotypes between healthy human individuals (dated by TCRdb to 2019 to 2021). Libraries were constructed by the immunoSEQ multiplex PCR assay. TCRdb holds this immuneACCESS table with in-frame rearrangements only. Some clones are missing; in checked studies, unresolved V genes explain under half, and the rest has no known cause. The sample records about 120,000 clones, under 70% of which are singletons. Just under 25% of the sample is taken by the ten largest. Material: memory CD8+ T cells sorted from blood. The intended sense of this specimen's cell subset or site label: CD45RO+ cells pooled with CCR7-negative TemRA cells. The receptors come from a woman in her 30s in good health.

The chain recombines TRBV10-3 with TRBJ2-6; the D gene is possibly TRBD1 (6 bases). The ends were cut back, 7 bases at V and 2 bases at J, with 9 bases in the middle. This CDR3 is built from 14 residues. Germline-derived CDR1 and CDR2 are ENHRY and SYGVKD. The CDR3 is CAIKGEAGANVLTF. The DNA for the CDR3 is TGTGCCATCAAGGGGGAAGCTGGGGCCAACGTCCTGACTTTC.

This clone was picked up a small number of times. CDR3 protein: CASSRTGGRYEQYF. CDR3 nucleotide sequence: TGTGCCAGCTCCCGGACAGGGGGCAGGTACGAGCAGTACTTC. The chain has TRBV27 and TRBJ2-7; TRBD1 aligns across 11 bases. J gave up 4 bases and V 8 bases, and 7 bases lay outside the gene matches. CDR1 and CDR2 from the germline V gene are MNHEY and SMNVEV (reference sequence). The CDR3 extends over 14 amino acids.

The chain combines TRBV4-1 with TRBJ2-6; TRBD1 matches 9 bases. The V segment lost 1 base and the J segment 2 bases; nucleotides outside the gene matches: 9. CDR1 and CDR2 from the germline V gene are MGHRA and YSYEKL. The CDR3 is 19 residues long. CDR3 in DNA: TGCGCCAGCAGCCAAGTATGGAACAGGGGGCGCGCTGGGGCCAACGTCCTGACTTTC. It codes for CASSQVWNRGRAGANVLTF.

For the CDR3, the DNA is TGTGCCAGCAGTTACTTCGGACAGGGGGCATCTGAAGCTTTCTTT. Its translation is CASSYFGQGASEAFF. V is TRBV6-6 and J is TRBJ1-1; 11 bases agree with TRBD1. CDR1 is MNHNY and CDR2 is SVGAGI in the germline V gene (reference sequence). This CDR3 has 15 residues. V shed 1 base and J 6 bases; nucleotides not matched to a gene: 4.

On this clone itself: Since a far larger clone is one base different, this is likely a read error. The genes are TRBV4-1 and TRBJ2-7, with 10 bases lining up with TRBD2. V lost 1 base to trimming and J lost 0 bases; unmatched junction nucleotides: 0. Germline V gene lookup returns CDR1 MGHRA and CDR2 YSYEKL. This CDR3 has 15 amino acids. Here the CDR3 reads CASSQGLAGSYEQYF. The CDR3 DNA reads TGCGCCAGCAGCCAAGGACTAGCGGGCTCCTACGAGCAGTACTTC.

The chain links TRBV10-1 to TRBJ2-1, with 13 positions matching TRBD2. Germline assignment: CDR1 WNHNN and CDR2 SYGVQD (reference sequence). The J segment lost 0 bases and the V segment lost 6 bases, leaving 8 bases of the junction unmatched. CDR3 length: 18 residues. As DNA, the CDR3 is TGCGCCAGCAGCCCGGGACTAGCGGGAATGGGCTCCTACAATGAGCAGTTCTTC. It codes for CASSPGLAGMGSYNEQFF.

This chain connects TRBV19 to TRBJ2-7; 7 nucleotides line up with TRBD1. Losses at the gene ends were 9 bases for V and 0 bases for J; bases not matched to a gene: 8. The CDR3 loop spans 14 amino acids. CDR1 and CDR2 from the germline V gene are LNHDA and SQIVND (reference sequence). DNA for the CDR3: TGTGCCAGCGCATTTGGACAGGACTCCTACGAGCAGTACTTC. Translated, it gives CASAFGQDSYEQYF. The full variable domain, its missing parts supplied by reference TRBV19 and TRBJ2-7, is DGGITQSPKYLFRKEGQNVTLSCEQNLNHDAMYWYRQDPGQGLRLIYYSQIVNDFQKGDIAEGYSVSREKKESFPLTVTSAQKNPTAFYLCASAFGQDSYEQYFGPGTRLTVT.

This clone was observed once. The CDR3, as DNA: TGCACCAGCAGGCAAAGTCGGGCCAACGTCCTGACTTTC. This translates into CTSRQSRANVLTF. The chain combines TRBV1 with TRBJ2-6. TRBV1 is termed a pseudogene. The CDR3 is made up of 13 amino acids.

Only a few counts were recorded for this clone. The genes are TRBV27 and TRBJ1-5; D gene uncertain. CDR1 and CDR2 (germline): MNHEY, SMNVEV (reference sequence). Trimming stripped 7 bases from V and 2 bases from J, with 9 bases between. This CDR3 has 13 residues. The CDR3 spells CASKSRGNQPQHF. The CDR3 DNA sequence: TGTGCCAGCAAATCTCGGGGCAATCAGCCCCAGCATTTT.

This rearrangement joins TRBV2 to TRBJ1-5; no definite D call. Germline lookup yields CDR1 SNHLY and CDR2 FYNNEI. V gave up 2 bases and J gave up 2 bases, with 7 bases separating them. CDR3 length: 14 residues. The CDR3 region has the DNA TGTGCCAGCAGTGAAATCGAGCGCAATCAGCCCCAGCATTTT. Translating gives CASSEIERNQPQHF.

V usage is TRBV6-5 and J usage is TRBJ2-6, with D possibly TRBD1 on 5 matching bases. Deletions cut 0 bases from V and 2 bases from J, with 8 bases between. Germline-derived CDR1 and CDR2 are MNHEY and SVGAGI. The length of the CDR3 is 16 residues. In DNA form, the CDR3 reads TGTGCCAGCAGTTACTCGAAAGGGGCTGGGGCCAACGTCCTGACTTTC. This sequence encodes CASSYSKGAGANVLTF.